This T cell receptor (beta chain) stems from a study of T cell responses to AZD1222 COVID-19 vaccine. V was clipped by 6 bases and J by 15 bases, with 9 bases between them. Germline V gives CDR1 SNHLY, CDR2 FYNNEI. The CDR3 loop spans 10 amino acids. Sequencing used immunoSEQ multiplex PCR; TCRdb keeps in-frame clones, though not all of them. Among 85,000 or so clones listed, 85% to 90% were seen once. Source: peripheral blood, taken 28 days after the second AZD1222 dose. The rearrangement uses TRBV2 and TRBJ1-6; no firm D call. This receptor was identified in an adult who received the AZD1222 COVID-19 vaccine. CDR3 residues: CASRSRDLHF. The DNA of the CDR3 is TGTGCCAGCAGATCCAGAGACCTCCACTTT.